In this sample, the clone carrying this T cell receptor (beta chain) turned up once. This sample was included in a study of CD8 T cells in Susac syndrome. V was pared by 2 bases and J by 0 bases, with 12 bases between. Looked up from germline, CDR1 is SGHRS and CDR2 is YFSETQ. This CDR3 spans 16 amino acids. RNA was extracted with the RNeasy kit, and a quantity of roughly 0.45 to 1 ug was reverse transcribed using random hexamers. TCR beta CDR3 was amplified by immunoSEQ multiplex PCR. This amplification extended across 54 Vbeta and 13 Jbeta segments. Each CDR3 protein is one row after TCRdb ran MiXCR on the immunoSEQ multiplex PCR reads. The table lists about 290,000 distinct CDR3 sequences, 65% to 90% of them singletons. The CD8+ and CD4+ T cells were negatively isolated, with the TEMRA cells enriched by FACS.

The chain carries TRBV5-1 and TRBJ2-1; D remains unclear. The sequencing sample was made of CD8+ T cells from PBMCs. The sequence derives from a human donor with multiple sclerosis. The CDR3 coding sequence is TGCGCCAGCAGCTTCCTACTCTTGAGCTCCTACAATGAGCAGTTCTTC. Its translation: CASSFLLLSSYNEQFF.